The 26 T cell receptor beta chains presented below share a single source sample, sequenced in a study of shared clonotypes between healthy human individuals. Repertoires were generated with immunoSEQ multiplex PCR, while TCRdb's copy carries only in-frame clones and drops some. The sample consists of over 2 million clones, around 93% of them appearing once. Sequenced input: naive CD4+ T cells from PBMCs. The subset here: CD45RA+ positively selected. The receptors stem from a man in his late teens or twenties in good health. Some clones in this sample may be carry-over from other donors' samples.

This clone was counted once. The chain carries TRBV12-5 and TRBJ2-3; 13 nucleotides line up with TRBD2. Germline CDR1 is LGHNT and CDR2 is FRNRAP. This CDR3 is 19 amino acids long. J lost 0 bases, V lost 2 bases, and 8 bases had no gene match. The CDR3 loop is CASGLTSGRAVLSTDTQYF. The CDR3 DNA follows: TGTGCTAGTGGTTTGACTAGCGGGAGGGCCGTATTGAGCACAGATACGCAGTATTTT.

This clone appeared a single time. V is TRBV5-1 and J is TRBJ1-1; D not resolved. Germline assignment: CDR1 SGHRS and CDR2 YFSETQ. The length of the CDR3 is 15 residues. The V and J ends lost 0 bases and 1 base respectively, with 10 bases between them. The CDR3 sequence is CASSLVGSENTEAFF. In nucleotides, the CDR3 is TGCGCCAGCAGCTTGGTAGGGTCTGAGAACACTGAAGCTTTCTTT.

J is TRBJ2-5 and V is TRBV18; the match to TRBD2 covers 7 bases. The CDR3 is 16 residues long. Trimming at V came to 5 bases and at J to 4 bases, leaving 13 bases not matched to a gene. CDR1 KGHSH and CDR2 LQKENI come from the germline V gene. The CDR3 reads CASSSTQTPGGETQYF. The DNA of the CDR3 is TGTGCCAGCTCATCGACGCAGACACCGGGAGGAGAGACCCAGTACTTC.

The rearrangement links TRBV7-2 to TRBJ1-4; the match to TRBD1 covers 8 bases. The CDR3 runs to 15 residues. With V trimmed by 3 bases and J by 8 bases, 8 bases remained unmatched. Germline CDR1 SGHTA, CDR2 FQGNSA. The CDR3 DNA follows: TGTGCCAGCAGCTTCGGACAGGGAGGGAAGGAAAAACTGTTTTTT. Translating gives CASSFGQGGKEKLFF.

The V gene is TRBV6-5, the J gene TRBJ1-2; possibly TRBD1 for D (6 bases). Trimming pared 8 bases from V and 1 base from J, leaving 11 bases between. Germline assignment: CDR1 MNHEY and CDR2 SVGAGI. The CDR3 extends over 13 amino acids. For the CDR3, the DNA is TGTGCCAGCGCCCCAGGGGATAACTATGGCTACACCTTC. It encodes CASAPGDNYGYTF.

The chain is built from TRBV5-1 and TRBJ2-3; D gene ambiguous. The V gene's germline CDR1 is SGHRS and CDR2 YFSETQ. This CDR3 spans 14 amino acids. The V end lost 6 bases, the J end lost 2 bases, and 13 bases lay between the germline ends. CDR3 in amino acids: CASNPLPHTDTQYF. As DNA, the CDR3 is TGCGCCAGCAATCCGCTACCACACACAGATACGCAGTATTTT.

The V and J genes are TRBV18 and TRBJ1-1; perhaps TRBD1 as D (6 bases). This CDR3 is built from 17 residues. Per germline, CDR1 KGHSH and CDR2 LQKENI. Deletions cut 0 bases from V and 3 bases from J, with 17 bases between. The CDR3 DNA reads as TGTGCCAGCTCACCACCTGGGTTTCAAAGGGGGTACACTGAAGCTTTCTTT. Its translation is CASSPPGFQRGYTEAFF.

This chain uses TRBV28 with TRBJ1-4, with 8 bases matching TRBD1. Trimming cost V 7 bases and J 3 bases; bases outside gene matches: 7. The length of the CDR3 is 15 residues. CDR1 is MDHEN, CDR2 SYDVKM, per germline. CDR3 in DNA: TGTGCCAGCACTGACAGGGGACAGGCTAATGAAAAACTGTTTTTT. Its translation: CASTDRGQANEKLFF.

The chain carries TRBV6-5 and TRBJ2-3; weak D call: TRBD1 (5 bases). V lost 2 bases to trimming and J lost 5 bases, with 11 bases between them. The CDR3 runs 14 residues. Germline lookup yields CDR1 MNHEY and CDR2 SVGAGI. CDR3 nucleotides: TGTGCCAGCAGTTACGGCAGGGTAGAAGATACGCAGTATTTT. Protein sequence: CASSYGRVEDTQYF.

The V call is TRBV5-1, the J call TRBJ1-2; TRBD1 matches 11 bases. Germline loops: CDR1 SGHRS, CDR2 YFSETQ. After removal of 7 bases from V and 0 bases from J, the junction contained 2 bases not matched to a gene. This CDR3 is built from 14 residues. For the CDR3, the DNA is TGCGCCAGCGGGACAGGGGGGACTAACTATGGCTACACCTTC. Its protein is CASGTGGTNYGYTF.

The chain is built from TRBV18 and TRBJ2-1, with 15 bases matching TRBD2. This CDR3 is built from 18 residues. With 3 bases clipped from V and 8 bases from J, the junction kept 11 bases outside the gene matches. Germline CDR1 and CDR2: KGHSH and LQKENI. The CDR3 DNA follows: TGTGCCAGCTCACCCCCCTTTGGGACTAGCGGGAGGAGGGATGAGCAGTTCTTC. Translation gives CASSPPFGTSGRRDEQFF.

V is TRBV6-6 and J is TRBJ2-7, with D possibly TRBD1 on 6 matching bases. There are 13 residues in the CDR3. Germline lookup yields CDR1 MNHNY and CDR2 SVGAGI (reference sequence). V was clipped by 2 bases and J by 4 bases, with 9 bases between them. CDR3 sequence: CASSYGGWYEQYF. CDR3 DNA sequence: TGTGCCAGCAGTTACGGGGGCTGGTACGAGCAGTACTTC.

The chain uses TRBV5-1 and TRBJ2-2, with D hard to call. The germline V gene encodes CDR1 SGHRS and CDR2 YFSETQ. V lost 2 bases and J 5 bases, leaving 7 bases between the germline ends. The CDR3 covers 13 residues. The chain's CDR3 is CASSLTMTGELFF. CDR3 DNA sequence: TGCGCCAGCAGCTTAACAATGACCGGGGAGCTGTTTTTT.

The chain employs TRBV9 and TRBJ1-2; D is unclear. With 3 bases removed from V and 2 bases from J, the gap between germline ends came to 14 bases. Germline CDR1 reads SGDLS; CDR2 reads YYNGEE. The CDR3 runs 15 residues. In DNA, the CDR3 is TGTGCCAGCAGCGCTAGCGGGGATTTGAACTATGGCTACACCTTC. Its translation is CASSASGDLNYGYTF.

The chain is built from TRBV9 and TRBJ2-7, with 10 bases that match TRBD2. V lost 4 bases to trimming and J lost 3 bases; unmatched junction nucleotides: 7. Germline lookup yields CDR1 SGDLS and CDR2 YYNGEE. This CDR3 is built from 15 residues. For the CDR3, the DNA is TGTGCCAGCAGCCTGGGCGGGACTAGCGACTACGAGCAGTACTTC. This encodes CASSLGGTSDYEQYF.

The chain links TRBV5-1 to TRBJ1-4, with 9 positions matching TRBD1. The CDR3 has 18 amino acids. V trimming: 3 bases; J trimming: 8 bases; junction bases outside the gene matches: 17. The germline gives CDR1 SGHRS, CDR2 YFSETQ. The CDR3 DNA is TGCGCCAGCAGCTCGGGACAGGGCAGTAATGGTTTTCGCGAAAAACTGTTTTTT. Protein sequence: CASSSGQGSNGFREKLFF. Full variable domain (outside the CDR3, taken from reference TRBV5-1 and TRBJ1-4): KAGVTQTPRYLIKTRGQQVTLSCSPISGHRSVSWYQQTPGQGLQFLFEYFSETQRNKGNFPGRFSGRQFSNSRSEMNVSTLELGDSALYLCASSSGQGSNGFREKLFFGSGTQLSVL.

This clone occurred once. The gene calls are TRBV19 and TRBJ1-4; D gene uncertain. CDR1 and CDR2 from the germline V gene are LNHDA and SQIVND (reference sequence). The CDR3 runs to 15 residues. V was clipped by 2 bases and J by 0 bases, with 7 bases between them. The DNA for the CDR3 is TGTGCCAGTAGTATAATAGACGCAACTAATGAAAAACTGTTTTTT. Translated: CASSIIDATNEKLFF.

V usage is TRBV28 and J usage is TRBJ1-1; 7 positions match TRBD1. V lost 4 bases, J lost 5 bases, and 10 bases stayed unmatched. Germline V gene sequence: CDR1 MDHEN, CDR2 SYDVKM. This CDR3 contains 15 residues. The CDR3 sequence is CASSSPGGQWTEAFF. The CDR3 nucleotides are TGTGCCAGCAGTTCCCCGGGGGGACAGTGGACTGAAGCTTTCTTT.

The CDR3 here is CASSRDQSYNEQFF. In nucleotides, the CDR3 is TGTGCCAGCAGCCGGGACCAATCCTACAATGAGCAGTTCTTC. The genes are TRBV7-9 and TRBJ2-1; either TRBD1 or TRBD2 may fit D (5 bases each). Germline V gives CDR1 SEHNR, CDR2 FQNEAQ (reference sequence). V was cut by 5 bases and J by 1 base, with 9 bases left in between. The CDR3 runs 14 residues. The full variable domain, with the rest looked up from reference TRBV7-9 and TRBJ2-1, is DTGVSQNPRHKITKRGQNVTFRCDPISEHNRLYWYRQTLGQGPEFLTYFQNEAQLEKSRLLSDRFSAERPKGSFSTLEIQRTEQGDSAMYLCASSRDQSYNEQFFGPGTRLTVL.

In DNA, the CDR3 is TGCGCCAGCAGCTTGGGGGGCCTTAGAAACACCATATATTTT. Encoded protein: CASSLGGLRNTIYF. The rearrangement links TRBV5-1 to TRBJ1-3; tentative D call: TRBD1 (5 bases). Trimming shortened V by 0 bases and J by 5 bases, and 9 bases separated the two germline ends. The CDR3 consists of 14 residues. The germline V gene has CDR1 SGHRS and CDR2 YFSETQ.

The chain couples TRBV15 to TRBJ1-3, with 7 bases lining up with TRBD1. The CDR3 extends over 17 amino acids. V lost 2 bases, J lost 9 bases, and 16 bases stayed unmatched. The V gene's germline CDR1 is LNHNV and CDR2 YYDKDF (reference sequence). The CDR3 loop is CATSRLIRDSPRSTIYF. DNA of the CDR3: TGTGCCACCAGCAGACTTATCAGGGACAGTCCGCGAAGCACCATATATTTT.

The chain carries TRBV28 and TRBJ1-4, with no clear D. Germline loops: CDR1 MDHEN, CDR2 SYDVKM. V was cut by 1 base and J by 1 base, with 10 bases left in between. The CDR3 loop spans 16 amino acids. The chain's CDR3 is CASSLFTRLTNEKLFF. CDR3 nucleotide sequence: TGTGCCAGCAGTTTATTTACCAGGCTAACTAATGAAAAACTGTTTTTT.

The chain uses TRBV28 and TRBJ2-7, with a tentative D call TRBD1 (6 bases). CDR1 is MDHEN and CDR2 is SYDVKM in the germline V gene. This CDR3 region has 12 residues. Trimming stripped 6 bases from V and 6 bases from J, with 12 bases between. As DNA, the CDR3 is TGTGCCAGCAGGACAGGTTTACGCGAGCAGTACTTC. It translates to CASRTGLREQYF.

This clone appeared a few times. The rearrangement links TRBV5-1 to TRBJ1-1; no reliable D call. The V and J ends lost 4 bases and 6 bases respectively, with 13 bases between them. Germline V gene data show CDR1 as SGHRS and CDR2 as YFSETQ. CDR3 length: 13 residues. The CDR3 sequence is CASSPMTGAEAFF. The CDR3, as DNA: TGCGCCAGCAGCCCAATGACTGGGGCTGAAGCTTTCTTT.

This clone showed up just a few times. CDR3 protein: CASSRGGRTEAFF. In DNA, the CDR3 is TGTGCCAGCAGTAGAGGGGGTCGCACTGAAGCTTTCTTT. This chain connects TRBV27 to TRBJ1-1, with a tentative D call TRBD1 (6 bases). The CDR3 is 13 amino acids. V was clipped by 5 bases and J by 4 bases, with 11 bases between them. Germline V gives CDR1 MNHEY, CDR2 SMNVEV (reference sequence).

As for this clone: In the same sample, other DNA sequences code for this CDR3. This chain joins TRBV6-5 and TRBJ1-2; 7 nucleotides align to TRBD1. Germline CDR1 reads MNHEY; CDR2 reads SVGAGI. This CDR3 spans 14 amino acids. V gave up 6 bases and J gave up 2 bases; unmatched junction bases: 6. This CDR3 reads CASSPDRLNYGYTF. Written as DNA, the CDR3 is TGTGCCAGCAGCCCGGACAGGTTGAACTATGGCTACACCTTC.